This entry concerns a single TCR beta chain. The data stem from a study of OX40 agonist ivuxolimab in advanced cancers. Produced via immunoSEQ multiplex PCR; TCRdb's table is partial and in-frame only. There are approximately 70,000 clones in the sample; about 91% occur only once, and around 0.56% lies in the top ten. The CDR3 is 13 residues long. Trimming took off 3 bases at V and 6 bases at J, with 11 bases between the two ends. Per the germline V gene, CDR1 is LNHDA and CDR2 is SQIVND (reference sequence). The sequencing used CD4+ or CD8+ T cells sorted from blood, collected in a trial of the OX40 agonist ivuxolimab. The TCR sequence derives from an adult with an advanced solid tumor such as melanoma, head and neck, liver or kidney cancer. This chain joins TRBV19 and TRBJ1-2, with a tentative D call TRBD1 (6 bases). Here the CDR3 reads CASSIGGGHGYTF. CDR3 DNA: TGTGCCAGTAGTATTGGAGGGGGGCATGGCTACACCTTC.